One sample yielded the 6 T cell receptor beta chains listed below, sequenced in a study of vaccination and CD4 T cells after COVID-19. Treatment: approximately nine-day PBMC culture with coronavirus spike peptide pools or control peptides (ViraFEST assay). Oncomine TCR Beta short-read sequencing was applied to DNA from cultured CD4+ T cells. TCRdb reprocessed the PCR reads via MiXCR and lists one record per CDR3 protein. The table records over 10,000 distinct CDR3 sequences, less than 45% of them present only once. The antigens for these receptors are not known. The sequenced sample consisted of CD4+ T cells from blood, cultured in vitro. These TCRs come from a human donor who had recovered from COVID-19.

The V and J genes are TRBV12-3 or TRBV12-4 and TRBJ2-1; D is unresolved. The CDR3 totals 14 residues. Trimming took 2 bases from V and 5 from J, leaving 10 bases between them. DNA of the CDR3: TGTGCCAGCAGTTTATCCGCTAGTCACAATGAGCAGTTCTTC. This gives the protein CASSLSASHNEQFF.

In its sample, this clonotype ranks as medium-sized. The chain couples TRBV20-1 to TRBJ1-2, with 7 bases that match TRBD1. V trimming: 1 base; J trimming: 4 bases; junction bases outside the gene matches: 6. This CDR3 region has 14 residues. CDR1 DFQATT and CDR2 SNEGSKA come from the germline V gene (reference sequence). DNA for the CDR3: TGCAGTGCTAGAGTCCTGACAGGGCCCTATGGCTACACCTTC. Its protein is CSARVLTGPYGYTF.

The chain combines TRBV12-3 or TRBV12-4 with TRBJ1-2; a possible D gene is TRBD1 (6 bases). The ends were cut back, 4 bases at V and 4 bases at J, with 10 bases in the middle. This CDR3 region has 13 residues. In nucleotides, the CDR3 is TGTGCCAGCAGTTCGTTCAGGGGCTATGGCTACACCTTC. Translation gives CASSSFRGYGYTF.

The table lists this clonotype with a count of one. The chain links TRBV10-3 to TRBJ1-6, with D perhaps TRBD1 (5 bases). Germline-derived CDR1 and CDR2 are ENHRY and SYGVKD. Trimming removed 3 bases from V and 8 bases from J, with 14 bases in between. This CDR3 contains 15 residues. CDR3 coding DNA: TGTGCCATCAGTGACTTCAAGGGGAATGATTCACCCCTCCACTTT. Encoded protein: CAISDFKGNDSPLHF.

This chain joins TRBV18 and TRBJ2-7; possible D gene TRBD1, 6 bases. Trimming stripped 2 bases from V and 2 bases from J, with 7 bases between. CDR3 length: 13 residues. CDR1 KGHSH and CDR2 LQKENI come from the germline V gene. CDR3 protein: CASSPRTAYEQYF. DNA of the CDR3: TGTGCCAGCTCACCAAGGACAGCCTACGAGCAGTACTTC.

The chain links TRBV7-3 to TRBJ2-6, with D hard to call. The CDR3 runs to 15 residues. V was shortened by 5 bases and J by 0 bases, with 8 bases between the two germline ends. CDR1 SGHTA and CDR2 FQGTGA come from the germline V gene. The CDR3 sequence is CASSATVSGANVLTF. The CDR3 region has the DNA TGTGCCAGCAGCGCGACGGTCTCTGGGGCCAACGTCCTGACTTTC.